The 19 T cell receptor beta chains reported below all come from one sample, sequenced in a study of T-cell reconstitution after alpha-beta-depleted transplantation in children. A TCRbeta library incorporating unique molecular identifiers was prepared. TCRdb re-called the PCR reads through MiXCR, storing one row per CDR3 protein. The sample lists around 270,000 distinct CDR3 sequences; around a tenth were seen once. The sequencing used PBMCs, collected before TCRalphabeta/CD19-depleted stem cell transplant. These TCRs come from a boy under two years old with acute myeloid leukemia, due to receive a stem cell transplant.

The chain links TRBV6-6 to TRBJ1-2; 7 bases are a match to TRBD1. V gave up 2 bases and J gave up 8 bases; unmatched junction bases: 2. Germline values: CDR1 MNHNY, CDR2 SVGAGI (reference sequence). This CDR3 has 12 amino acids. The CDR3 here is CASSYPQGGYTF. CDR3 coding DNA: TGTGCCAGCAGTTACCCACAGGGGGGCTACACCTTC.

The chain recombines TRBV7-2 with TRBJ2-7; D ambiguous. The CDR3 has 13 amino acids. Germline V CDR1 and CDR2: SGHTA, FQGNSA. The V end was cut by 5 bases, the J end by 6 bases, with 14 bases between. For the CDR3, the DNA is TGTGCCAGCAGCGAAACGCTCTTACCCGAGCAGTACTTC. Protein product: CASSETLLPEQYF. The full variable domain, its missing parts supplied by reference TRBV7-2 and TRBJ2-7, is GAGVSQSPSNKVTEKGKDVELRCDPISGHTALYWYRQSLGQGLEFLIYFQGNSAPDKSGLPSDRFSAERTGGSVSTLTIQRTQQEDSAVYLCASSETLLPEQYFGPGTRLTVT.

This clonotype was detected many times. The rearrangement joins TRBV10-3 to TRBJ2-3, with D possibly being TRBD2 (5 bases). Germline loops: CDR1 ENHRY, CDR2 SYGVKD. The CDR3 is 17 residues long. V dropped 3 bases and J dropped 2 bases, with 18 bases sitting between them. In DNA form, the CDR3 reads TGTGCCATCAGTGACCCAACGGACTTCTCTTTCACAGATACGCAGTATTTT. Its translation is CAISDPTDFSFTDTQYF.

The sample holds many counts of this clonotype. The rearrangement joins TRBV7-2 to TRBJ1-4; D may be TRBD1 (5 bases). The CDR3 totals 16 residues. The germline V gene encodes CDR1 SGHTA and CDR2 FQGNSA. Deletions cut 7 bases from V and 6 bases from J, with 21 bases between. Here the CDR3 reads CASTPDPSPRDEKLFF. The CDR3 DNA reads TGTGCCAGCACCCCCGACCCTTCTCCCAGGGATGAAAAACTGTTTTTT.

In its sample, this clonotype was seen a few times. This rearrangement joins TRBV28 to TRBJ1-5, with D hard to call. The ends were cut back, 1 base at V and 4 bases at J, with 11 bases in the middle. Germline V lookup: CDR1 MDHEN, CDR2 SYDVKM. This CDR3 contains 15 residues. The CDR3 spells CASSLYGRGNQPQHF. CDR3 bases: TGTGCCAGCAGTTTATACGGACGAGGGAATCAGCCCCAGCATTTT.

The chain links TRBV7-2 to TRBJ2-2; 8 nucleotides align to TRBD1. Germline lookup yields CDR1 SGHTA and CDR2 FQGNSA. The V gene end was trimmed by 4 bases and the J gene end by 4 bases; junction bases not matched to a gene: 11. The CDR3 is 17 amino acids. The CDR3 loop is CASSSYSTGAATGELFF. CDR3 nucleotide sequence: TGTGCCAGCAGCTCATATTCGACAGGGGCCGCCACCGGGGAGCTGTTTTTT.

This clonotype showed up just a few times. J is TRBJ2-5 and V is TRBV7-2; tentative D call: TRBD2 (5 bases). CDR3 length: 17 residues. Germline V lookup: CDR1 SGHTA, CDR2 FQGNSA. V dropped 0 bases and J dropped 2 bases, with 16 bases sitting between them. The CDR3, as DNA: TGTGCCAGCAGCTTAGCGGGGAGCCCAACCTTTCAAGAGACCCAGTACTTC. Its protein is CASSLAGSPTFQETQYF. Supplemented by reference TRBV7-2 and TRBJ2-5, the full variable domain reads GAGVSQSPSNKVTEKGKDVELRCDPISGHTALYWYRQSLGQGLEFLIYFQGNSAPDKSGLPSDRFSAERTGGSVSTLTIQRTQQEDSAVYLCASSLAGSPTFQETQYFGPGTRLLVL.

This clonotype was observed many times. J is TRBJ2-3 and V is TRBV7-9, with D hard to call. Germline V lookup: CDR1 SEHNR, CDR2 FQNEAQ (reference sequence). This CDR3 region has 14 residues. Trimming took off 1 base at V and 0 bases at J, with 5 bases between the two ends. Here the CDR3 reads CASSLESSTDTQYF. The DNA for the CDR3 is TGTGCCAGCAGCTTAGAATCTAGCACAGATACGCAGTATTTT.

This clonotype was seen only a few times. The gene calls are TRBV10-3 and TRBJ2-5; D uncertain. The CDR3 spans 14 residues. CDR1 ENHRY and CDR2 SYGVKD come from the germline V gene. Trimming took off 0 bases at V and 2 bases at J, with 7 bases between the two ends. The CDR3 nucleotides read TGTGCCATCAGTGAGTCTCAACAGCAAGAGACCCAGTACTTC. This codes for CAISESQQQETQYF.

This clonotype has ten or more counts. The chain couples TRBV20-1 to TRBJ1-5; 10 bases align to TRBD1. V was clipped by 3 bases and J by 6 bases; unmatched bases: 5. Looked up from germline, CDR1 is DFQATT and CDR2 is SNEGSKA (reference sequence). The CDR3 is made up of 14 amino acids. This chain's CDR3 is CSARRTGGSQPQHF. DNA of the CDR3: TGCAGTGCTAGGCGGACAGGGGGTAGTCAGCCCCAGCATTTT.

This clonotype was recorded at least ten times. The J gene is TRBJ1-2, the V gene TRBV4-2; 8 positions match TRBD1. Germline CDR1 and CDR2: LGHNA and YNFKEQ. With V trimmed by 1 base and J by 4 bases, 8 bases remained unmatched. The CDR3 contains 16 residues. For the CDR3, the DNA is TGTGCCAGCAGCCAAGCGGGCTGGACAGGGAGCTATGGCTACACCTTC. This codes for CASSQAGWTGSYGYTF.

In its sample, this clonotype was seen many times. The chain uses TRBV5-1 and TRBJ2-6, with 10 bases that match TRBD2. This CDR3 comprises 18 residues. Germline loops: CDR1 SGHRS, CDR2 YFSETQ. V was clipped by 0 bases and J by 0 bases; unmatched bases: 3. The CDR3 protein is CASSLGLAGPSGANVLTF. Written as DNA, the CDR3 is TGCGCCAGCAGCTTGGGACTAGCGGGTCCCTCTGGGGCCAACGTCCTGACTTTC.

The table lists this clonotype with many counts. The chain carries TRBV5-1 and TRBJ2-3; possible D gene TRBD1, 5 bases. Deletions cut 0 bases from V and 6 bases from J, with 11 bases between. The CDR3 runs 14 residues. Germline CDR1 is SGHRS and CDR2 is YFSETQ. This chain's CDR3 is CASSLGQGEDTQYF. The CDR3 nucleotides are TGCGCCAGCAGCTTGGGGCAGGGTGAGGATACGCAGTATTTT.

V and J are TRBV7-2 and TRBJ2-7; D possibly corresponds to TRBD2 (5 bases). V lost 0 bases to trimming and J lost 2 bases, with 11 bases between them. There are 15 residues in the CDR3. Germline loops: CDR1 SGHTA, CDR2 FQGNSA. CDR3: CASSLASGIPYEQYF. In DNA, the CDR3 is TGTGCCAGCAGCTTAGCCTCCGGGATCCCCTACGAGCAGTACTTC.

This clonotype was observed a single time. This clone may be a read error of a much larger clone one base away. V is TRBV5-1 and J is TRBJ1-2; D remains unclear. This CDR3 region has 15 residues. Germline values: CDR1 SGHRS, CDR2 YFSETQ. V was cut by 3 bases and J by 2 bases, with 14 bases left in between. CDR3 protein: CASSSIRFLNYGYTF. The CDR3 nucleotides read TGCGCCAGCAGCTCGATCAGGTTTCTAAACTATGGCTACACCTTC.

This clonotype occurred many times. This chain connects TRBV6-5 to TRBJ2-3; 9 bases map to TRBD2. This CDR3 region has 18 residues. J was trimmed by 2 bases and V by 2 bases; bases with no gene match: 11. Germline CDR1 and CDR2: MNHEY and SVGAGI. The DNA of the CDR3 is TGTGCCAGCAGTTACGGCGGGGGGGCTCTACCTGTCACAGATACGCAGTATTTT. As protein: CASSYGGGALPVTDTQYF.

This clonotype came up many times. V is TRBV4-3 and J is TRBJ2-1; D is unresolved. The CDR3 is 17 amino acids. CDR1 is LGHNA and CDR2 is YSLEER in the germline V gene. The V end was cut by 1 base, the J end by 3 bases, with 16 bases between. CDR3 in DNA: TGCGCCAGCAGCCAAGGAAGGGCTACCCTAAACTACAATGAGCAGTTCTTC. Residues: CASSQGRATLNYNEQFF.

This clonotype was seen ten or more times. The chain couples TRBV3-1 to TRBJ2-3, with TRBD2 matching over 11 bases. With V trimmed by 3 bases and J by 4 bases, 9 bases remained unmatched. From germline, CDR1 is LGHDT and CDR2 YNNKEL (reference sequence). The CDR3 consists of 17 residues. The chain's CDR3 is CASSQERTSGRPDTQYF. CDR3 nucleotides: TGTGCCAGCAGCCAGGAGAGAACTAGCGGGAGACCAGATACGCAGTATTTT.

The table lists this clonotype with a few counts. The gene calls are TRBV12-3 or TRBV12-4 and TRBJ2-1; D call uncertain. The CDR3 is 19 amino acids. V gave up 6 bases and J gave up 0 bases, with 24 bases separating them. The CDR3 nucleotides are TGTGCCAGCAGCTTGACCTCTAGATTACTCCAGAGCTCCTACAATGAGCAGTTCTTC. Translated: CASSLTSRLLQSSYNEQFF.